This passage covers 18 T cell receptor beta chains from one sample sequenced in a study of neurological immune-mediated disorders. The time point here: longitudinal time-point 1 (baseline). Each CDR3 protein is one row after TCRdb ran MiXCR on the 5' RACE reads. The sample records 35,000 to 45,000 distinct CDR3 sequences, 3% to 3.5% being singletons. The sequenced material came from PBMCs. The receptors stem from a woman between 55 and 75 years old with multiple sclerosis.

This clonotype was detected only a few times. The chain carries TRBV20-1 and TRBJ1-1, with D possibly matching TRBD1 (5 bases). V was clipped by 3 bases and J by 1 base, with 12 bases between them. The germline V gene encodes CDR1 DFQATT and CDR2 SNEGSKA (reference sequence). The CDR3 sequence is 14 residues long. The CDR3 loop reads CSARATVPNTEAFF. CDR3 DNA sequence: TGCAGTGCTAGGGCGACAGTACCGAACACTGAAGCTTTCTTT.

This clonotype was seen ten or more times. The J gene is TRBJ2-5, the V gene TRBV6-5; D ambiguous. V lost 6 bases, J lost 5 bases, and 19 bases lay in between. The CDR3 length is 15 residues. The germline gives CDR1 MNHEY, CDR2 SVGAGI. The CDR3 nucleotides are TGTGCCAGCAGCCCCGTATCCACCATTGGGGAGACCCAGTACTTC. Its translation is CASSPVSTIGETQYF.

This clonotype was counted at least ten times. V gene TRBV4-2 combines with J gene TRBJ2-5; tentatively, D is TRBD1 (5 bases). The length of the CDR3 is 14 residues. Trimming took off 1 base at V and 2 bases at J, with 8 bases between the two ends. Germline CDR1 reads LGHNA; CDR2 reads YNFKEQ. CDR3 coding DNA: TGTGCCAGCAGCCAAGGGGCAGGGCAAGAGACCCAGTACTTC. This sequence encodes CASSQGAGQETQYF.

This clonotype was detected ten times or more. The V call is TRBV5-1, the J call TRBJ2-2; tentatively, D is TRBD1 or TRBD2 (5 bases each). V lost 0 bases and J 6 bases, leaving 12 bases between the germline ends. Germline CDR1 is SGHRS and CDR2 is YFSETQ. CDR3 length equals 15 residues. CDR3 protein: CASSLEFLGAGELFF. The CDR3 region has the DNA TGCGCCAGCAGCTTGGAATTTTTGGGGGCCGGGGAGCTGTTTTTT.

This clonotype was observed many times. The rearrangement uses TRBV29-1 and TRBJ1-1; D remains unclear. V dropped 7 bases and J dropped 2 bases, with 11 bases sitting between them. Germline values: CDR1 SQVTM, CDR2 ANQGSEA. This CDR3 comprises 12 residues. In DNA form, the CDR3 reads TGCAGCGCGTCGGGATACAACACTGAAGCTTTCTTT. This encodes CSASGYNTEAFF.

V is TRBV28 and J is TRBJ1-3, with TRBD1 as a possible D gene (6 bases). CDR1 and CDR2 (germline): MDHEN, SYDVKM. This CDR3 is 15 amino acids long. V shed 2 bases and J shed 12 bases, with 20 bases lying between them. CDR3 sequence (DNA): TGTGCCAGCAGTTTACGCGGGACAAATGGAAAAAACATATATTTT. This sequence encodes CASSLRGTNGKNIYF. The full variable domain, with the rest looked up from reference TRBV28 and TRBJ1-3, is DVKVTQSSRYLVKRTGEKVFLECVQDMDHENMFWYRQDPGLGLRLIYFSYDVKMKEKGDIPEGYSVSREKKERFSLILESASTNQTSMYLCASSLRGTNGKNIYFGEGSWLTVV.

The CDR3 DNA is TGTGCCAGCAGTAACTCTGACAGGGCCTACGAGCAGTACTTC. It is translated as CASSNSDRAYEQYF. The chain couples TRBV6-1 to TRBJ2-7; 7 bases map to TRBD1. CDR1 is MNHNS and CDR2 is SASEGT in the germline V gene. CDR3 length: 14 amino acids. The V and J ends lost 5 bases and 2 bases, in that order; junction bases with no gene match: 6.

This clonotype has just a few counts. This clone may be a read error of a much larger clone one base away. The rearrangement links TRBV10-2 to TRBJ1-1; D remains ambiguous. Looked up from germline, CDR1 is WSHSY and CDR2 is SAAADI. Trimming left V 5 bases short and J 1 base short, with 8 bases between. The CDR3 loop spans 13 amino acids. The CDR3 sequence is CASSRKGNTEAFF. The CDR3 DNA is TGCGCCAGCAGTCGAAAGGGGAACACTGAAGCTTTCTTT.

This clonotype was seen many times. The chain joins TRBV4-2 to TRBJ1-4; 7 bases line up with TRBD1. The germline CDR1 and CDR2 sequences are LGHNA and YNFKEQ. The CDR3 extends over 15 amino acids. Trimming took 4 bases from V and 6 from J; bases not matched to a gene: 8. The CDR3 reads CASSPIYQGDEKLFF. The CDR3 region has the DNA TGTGCCAGCAGCCCGATTTACCAGGGGGATGAAAAACTGTTTTTT.

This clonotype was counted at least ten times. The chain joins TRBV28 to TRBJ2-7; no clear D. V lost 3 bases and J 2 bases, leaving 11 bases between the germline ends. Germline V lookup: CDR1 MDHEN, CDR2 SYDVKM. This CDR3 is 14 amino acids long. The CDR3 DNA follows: TGTGCCAGCAGTTTTATCCTCCAGGCCTACGAGCAGTACTTC. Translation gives CASSFILQAYEQYF. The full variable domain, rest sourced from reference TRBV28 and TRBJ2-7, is DVKVTQSSRYLVKRTGEKVFLECVQDMDHENMFWYRQDPGLGLRLIYFSYDVKMKEKGDIPEGYSVSREKKERFSLILESASTNQTSMYLCASSFILQAYEQYFGPGTRLTVT.

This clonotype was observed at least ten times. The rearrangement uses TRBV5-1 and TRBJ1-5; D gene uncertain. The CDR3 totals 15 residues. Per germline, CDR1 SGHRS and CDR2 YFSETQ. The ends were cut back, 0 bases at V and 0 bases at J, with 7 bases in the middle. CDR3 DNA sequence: TGCGCCAGCAGCTTGGGGGATCCTAGCAATCAGCCCCAGCATTTT. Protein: CASSLGDPSNQPQHF. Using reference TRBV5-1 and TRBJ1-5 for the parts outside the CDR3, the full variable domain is KAGVTQTPRYLIKTRGQQVTLSCSPISGHRSVSWYQQTPGQGLQFLFEYFSETQRNKGNFPGRFSGRQFSNSRSEMNVSTLELGDSALYLCASSLGDPSNQPQHFGDGTRLSIL.

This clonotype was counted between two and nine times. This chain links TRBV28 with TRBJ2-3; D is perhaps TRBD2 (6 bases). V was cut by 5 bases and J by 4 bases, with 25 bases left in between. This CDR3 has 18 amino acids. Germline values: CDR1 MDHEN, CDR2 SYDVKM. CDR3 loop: CASSPPLNSGTRSDTQYF. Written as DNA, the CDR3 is TGTGCCAGCAGTCCTCCCCTCAATAGCGGAACTAGGTCAGATACGCAGTATTTT. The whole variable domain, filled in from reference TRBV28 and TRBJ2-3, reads DVKVTQSSRYLVKRTGEKVFLECVQDMDHENMFWYRQDPGLGLRLIYFSYDVKMKEKGDIPEGYSVSREKKERFSLILESASTNQTSMYLCASSPPLNSGTRSDTQYFGPGTRLTVL.

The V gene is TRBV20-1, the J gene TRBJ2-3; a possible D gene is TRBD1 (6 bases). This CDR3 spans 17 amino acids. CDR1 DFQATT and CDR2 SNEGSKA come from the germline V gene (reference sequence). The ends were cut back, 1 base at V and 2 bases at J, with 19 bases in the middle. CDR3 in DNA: TGCAGTGCTAGAGTAGGGGGATGGCTAGGTGCCACAGATACGCAGTATTTT. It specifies CSARVGGWLGATDTQYF.

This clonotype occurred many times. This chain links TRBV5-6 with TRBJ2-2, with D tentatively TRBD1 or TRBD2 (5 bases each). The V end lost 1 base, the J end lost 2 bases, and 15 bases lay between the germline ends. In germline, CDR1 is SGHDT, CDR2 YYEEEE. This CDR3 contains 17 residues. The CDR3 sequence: CASSLSPGRPNTGELFF. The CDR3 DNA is TGTGCCAGCAGCTTGTCACCGGGGCGACCAAACACCGGGGAGCTGTTTTTT.

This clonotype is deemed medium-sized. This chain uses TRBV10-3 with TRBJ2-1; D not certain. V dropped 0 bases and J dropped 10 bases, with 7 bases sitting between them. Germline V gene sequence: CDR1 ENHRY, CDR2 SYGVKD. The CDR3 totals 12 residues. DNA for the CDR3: TGTGCCATCAGTGAGTCGTACGTAGAGCAGTTCTTC. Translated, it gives CAISESYVEQFF.

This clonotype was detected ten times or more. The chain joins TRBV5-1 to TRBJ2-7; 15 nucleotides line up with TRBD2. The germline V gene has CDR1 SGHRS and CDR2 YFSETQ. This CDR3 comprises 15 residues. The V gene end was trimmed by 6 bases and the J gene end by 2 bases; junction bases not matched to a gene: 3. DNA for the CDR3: TGCGCCAGCACCCGGACTAGCGGGGGGGCCTACGAGCAGTACTTC. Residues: CASTRTSGGAYEQYF.

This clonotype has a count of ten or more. The CDR3 nucleotides read TGTGCCAGCAGTGTACAACCCTACGAGCAGTACTTC. Protein: CASSVQPYEQYF. V gene TRBV28 combines with J gene TRBJ2-7; D uncertain. CDR3 length equals 12 residues. The germline V and J ends were trimmed by 5 bases and 2 bases, with 7 bases remaining between them. Germline V gives CDR1 MDHEN, CDR2 SYDVKM.

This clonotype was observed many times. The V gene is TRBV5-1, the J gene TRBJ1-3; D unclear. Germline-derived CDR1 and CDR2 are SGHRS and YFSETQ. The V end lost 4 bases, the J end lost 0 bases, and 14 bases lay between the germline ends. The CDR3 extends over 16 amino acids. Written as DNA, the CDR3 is TGCGCCAGCAGCACGGAGGTCGCAGCCTCTGGAAACACCATATATTTT. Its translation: CASSTEVAASGNTIYF.